This T cell receptor (beta chain) was documented in a study of T cell responses to AZD1222 COVID-19 vaccine. Notes on the study in general: Most donors were white British and more were female, and clonal diversity was possibly underestimated. Just a handful of AZD1222 recipients were seropositive at baseline.

Germline V lookup: CDR1 MNHEY, CDR2 SMNVEV (reference sequence). V was cut by 8 bases and J by 4 bases, with 9 bases left in between. CDR3 length equals 12 residues. Some clones are missing from TCRdb's copy, which holds only in-frame ones; the method was immunoSEQ multiplex PCR. The table shows about 160,000 clones, with 94% occurring only once. This clone was seen many times. The antigen is undetermined. The source material was peripheral blood, sampled 28 days after the second AZD1222 dose. The sequence was obtained from an adult who received the AZD1222 COVID-19 vaccine. The chain recombines TRBV27 with TRBJ1-5; D call uncertain. CDR3 sequence (DNA): TGTGCCAGCTGTCACCTGAATCAGCCCCAGCATTTT. Translated: CASCHLNQPQHF.